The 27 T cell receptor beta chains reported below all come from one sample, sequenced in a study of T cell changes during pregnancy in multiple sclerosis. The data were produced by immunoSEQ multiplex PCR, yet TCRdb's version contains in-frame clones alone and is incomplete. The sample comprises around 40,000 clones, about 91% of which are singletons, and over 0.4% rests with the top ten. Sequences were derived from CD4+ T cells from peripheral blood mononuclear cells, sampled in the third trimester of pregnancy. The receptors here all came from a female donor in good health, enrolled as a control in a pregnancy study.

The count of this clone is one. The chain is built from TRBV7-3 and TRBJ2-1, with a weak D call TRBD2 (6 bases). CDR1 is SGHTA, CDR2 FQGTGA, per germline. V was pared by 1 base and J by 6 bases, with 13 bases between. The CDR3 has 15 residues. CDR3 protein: CASSLSGELGNEQFF. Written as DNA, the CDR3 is TGTGCCAGCAGCTTAAGCGGGGAGTTGGGCAATGAGCAGTTCTTC.

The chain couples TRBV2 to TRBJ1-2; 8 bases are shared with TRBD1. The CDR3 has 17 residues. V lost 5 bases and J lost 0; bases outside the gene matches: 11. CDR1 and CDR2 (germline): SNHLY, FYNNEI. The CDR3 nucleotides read TGTGCCAGCAGTCCCCTAATCGGACAGGGCCCTAACTATGGCTACACCTTC. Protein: CASSPLIGQGPNYGYTF.

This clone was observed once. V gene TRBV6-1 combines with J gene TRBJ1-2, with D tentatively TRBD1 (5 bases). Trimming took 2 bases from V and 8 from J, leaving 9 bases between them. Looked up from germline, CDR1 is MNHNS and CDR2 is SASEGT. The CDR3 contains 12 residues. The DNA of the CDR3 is TGTGCCAGCAGTGAACAGGGTCGAGGCTACACCTTC. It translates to CASSEQGRGYTF.

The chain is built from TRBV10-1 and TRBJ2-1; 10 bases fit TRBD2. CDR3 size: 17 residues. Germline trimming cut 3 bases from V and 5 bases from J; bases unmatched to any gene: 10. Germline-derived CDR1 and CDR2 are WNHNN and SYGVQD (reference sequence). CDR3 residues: CASSDPTEREGHNEQFF. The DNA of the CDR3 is TGCGCCAGCAGTGATCCGACGGAGCGGGAGGGCCACAATGAGCAGTTCTTC.

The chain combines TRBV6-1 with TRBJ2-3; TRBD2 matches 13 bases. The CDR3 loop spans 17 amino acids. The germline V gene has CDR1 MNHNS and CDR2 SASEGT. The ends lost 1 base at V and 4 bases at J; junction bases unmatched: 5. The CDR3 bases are TGTGCCAGCAGTGAAGTCAGGACTAGCGGGGGACCAGATACGCAGTATTTT. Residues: CASSEVRTSGGPDTQYF.

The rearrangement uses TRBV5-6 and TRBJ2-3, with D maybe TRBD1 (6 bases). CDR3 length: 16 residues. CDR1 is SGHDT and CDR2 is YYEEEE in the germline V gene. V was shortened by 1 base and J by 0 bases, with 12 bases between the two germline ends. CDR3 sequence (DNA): TGTGCCAGCAGCTTGTATGGACAGCAGAGCACAGATACGCAGTATTTT. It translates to CASSLYGQQSTDTQYF.

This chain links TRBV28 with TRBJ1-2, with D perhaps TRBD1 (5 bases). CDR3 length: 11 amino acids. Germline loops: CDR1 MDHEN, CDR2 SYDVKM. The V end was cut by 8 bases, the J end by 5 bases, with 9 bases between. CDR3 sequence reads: CASGGGYGYTF. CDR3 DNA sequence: TGTGCCAGCGGGGGGGGATATGGCTACACCTTC.

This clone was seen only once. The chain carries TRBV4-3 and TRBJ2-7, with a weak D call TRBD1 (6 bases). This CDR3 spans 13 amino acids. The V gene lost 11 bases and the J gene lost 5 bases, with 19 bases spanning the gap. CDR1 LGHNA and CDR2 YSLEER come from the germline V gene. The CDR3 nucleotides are TGCGCCCCACAGGGCAGGACATTGGACGAGCAGTACTTC. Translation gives CAPQGRTLDEQYF.

CDR3 DNA sequence: TGTGCCAGCAGCGGACGGACAGGGGATAACGGCTACACCTTC. Encoded protein: CASSGRTGDNGYTF. The chain employs TRBV7-9 and TRBJ1-2; the match to TRBD1 covers 9 bases. The CDR3 spans 14 residues. The germline V gene has CDR1 SEHNR and CDR2 FQNEAQ (reference sequence). Trimming removed 5 bases from V and 8 bases from J; junction bases left unmatched: 9.

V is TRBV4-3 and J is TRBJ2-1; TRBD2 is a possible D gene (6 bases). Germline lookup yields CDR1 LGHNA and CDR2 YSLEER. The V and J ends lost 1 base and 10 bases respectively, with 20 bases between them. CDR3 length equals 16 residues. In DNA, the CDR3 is TGCGCCAGCAGCCAAGCTCGGCGGGATAGCCGGATCGAGCAGTTCTTC. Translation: CASSQARRDSRIEQFF.

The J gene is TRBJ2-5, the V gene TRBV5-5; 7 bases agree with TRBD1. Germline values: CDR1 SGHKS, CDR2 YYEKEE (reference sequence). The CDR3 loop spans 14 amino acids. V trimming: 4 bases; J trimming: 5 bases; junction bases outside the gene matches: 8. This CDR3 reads CASSQPGGLETQYF. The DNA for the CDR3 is TGTGCCAGCAGCCAACCAGGGGGTTTGGAGACCCAGTACTTC.

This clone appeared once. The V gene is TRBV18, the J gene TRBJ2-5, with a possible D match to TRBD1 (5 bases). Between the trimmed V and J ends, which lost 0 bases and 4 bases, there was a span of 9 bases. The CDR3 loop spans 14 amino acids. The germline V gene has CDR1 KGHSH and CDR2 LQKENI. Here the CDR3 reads CASSPPSGLETQYF. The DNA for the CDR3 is TGTGCCAGCTCACCACCGTCAGGGTTAGAGACCCAGTACTTC.

In DNA, the CDR3 is TGTGCCAGCAGTTACCGGGACAGTGACTCCGAGCAGTACTTC. This codes for CASSYRDSDSEQYF. The chain combines TRBV6-5 with TRBJ2-7, with TRBD1 matching 7 bases. V shed 2 bases, J shed 6 bases, and the junction held 7 bases outside the gene matches. Germline V CDR1 and CDR2: MNHEY, SVGAGI. The length of the CDR3 is 14 residues.

The CDR3: CSVSRTERYEQYF. The CDR3 DNA is TGCAGCGTTTCGCGGACAGAGCGCTACGAGCAGTACTTC. V and J are TRBV29-1 and TRBJ2-7, with D perhaps matching TRBD1 (6 bases). Looked up from germline, CDR1 is SQVTM and CDR2 is ANQGSEA. CDR3 size: 13 residues. The V and J ends lost 5 bases and 3 bases respectively, with 14 bases between them.

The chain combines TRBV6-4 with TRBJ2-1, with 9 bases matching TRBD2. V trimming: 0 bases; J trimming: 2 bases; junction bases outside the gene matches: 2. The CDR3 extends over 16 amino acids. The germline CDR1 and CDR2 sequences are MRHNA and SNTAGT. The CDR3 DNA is TGTGCCAGCAGTGACTCGGGCGGGAGGGCCTACAATGAGCAGTTCTTC. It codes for CASSDSGGRAYNEQFF.

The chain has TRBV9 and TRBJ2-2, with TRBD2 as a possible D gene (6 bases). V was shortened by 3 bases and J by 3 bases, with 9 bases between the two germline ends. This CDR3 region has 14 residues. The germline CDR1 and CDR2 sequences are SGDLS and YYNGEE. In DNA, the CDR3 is TGTGCCAGCAGCGCCAGCGGGTACACCGGGGAGCTGTTTTTT. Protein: CASSASGYTGELFF.

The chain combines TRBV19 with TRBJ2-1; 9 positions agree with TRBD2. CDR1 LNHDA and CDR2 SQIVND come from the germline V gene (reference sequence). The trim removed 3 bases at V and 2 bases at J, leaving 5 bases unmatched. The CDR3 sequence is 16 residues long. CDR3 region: CASSISLAGTYNEQFF. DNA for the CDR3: TGTGCCAGTAGTATTTCCCTAGCGGGGACCTACAATGAGCAGTTCTTC.

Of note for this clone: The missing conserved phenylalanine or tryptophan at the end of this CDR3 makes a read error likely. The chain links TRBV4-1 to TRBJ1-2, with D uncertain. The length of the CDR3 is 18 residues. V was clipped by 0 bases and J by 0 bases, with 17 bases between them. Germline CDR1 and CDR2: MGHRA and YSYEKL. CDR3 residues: CASSQDLSQALANYGYTL. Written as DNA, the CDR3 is TGCGCCAGCAGCCAAGATCTGTCTCAAGCACTTGCTAACTATGGCTACACCCTC.

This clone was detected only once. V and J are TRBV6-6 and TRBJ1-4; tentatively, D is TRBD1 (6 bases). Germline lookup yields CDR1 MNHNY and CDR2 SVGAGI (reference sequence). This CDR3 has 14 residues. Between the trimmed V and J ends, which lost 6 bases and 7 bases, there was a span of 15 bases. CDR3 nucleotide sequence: TGTGCCAGCAGCCCCAGGGGTGGTGGTGAAAAACTGTTTTTT. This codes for CASSPRGGGEKLFF.

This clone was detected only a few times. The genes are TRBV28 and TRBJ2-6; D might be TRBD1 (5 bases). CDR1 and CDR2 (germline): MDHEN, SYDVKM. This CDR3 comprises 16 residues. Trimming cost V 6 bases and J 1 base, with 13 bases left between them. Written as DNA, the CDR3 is TGTGCCAGCAGCCAAACGACAGATTCTGGGGCCAACGTCCTGACTTTC. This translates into CASSQTTDSGANVLTF.

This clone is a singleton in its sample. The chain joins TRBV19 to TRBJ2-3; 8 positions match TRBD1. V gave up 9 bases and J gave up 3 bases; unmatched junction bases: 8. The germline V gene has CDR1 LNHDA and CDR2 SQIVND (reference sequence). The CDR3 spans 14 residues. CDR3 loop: CASSGQVGTDTQYF. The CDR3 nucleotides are TGTGCCAGCTCGGGACAGGTCGGTACAGATACGCAGTATTTT.

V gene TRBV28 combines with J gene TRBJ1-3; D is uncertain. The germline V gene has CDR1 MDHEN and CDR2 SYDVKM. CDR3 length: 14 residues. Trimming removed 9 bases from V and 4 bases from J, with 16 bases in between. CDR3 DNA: TGTGCCAGTTCTGGAGGATTCGGGGGAAACACCATATATTTT. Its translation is CASSGGFGGNTIYF.

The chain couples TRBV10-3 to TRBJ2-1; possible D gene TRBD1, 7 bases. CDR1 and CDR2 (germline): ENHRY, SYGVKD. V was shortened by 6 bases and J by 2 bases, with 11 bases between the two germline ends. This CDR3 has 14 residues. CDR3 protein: CAIRQGGTYNEQFF. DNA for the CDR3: TGTGCCATCAGGCAGGGGGGAACCTACAATGAGCAGTTCTTC.

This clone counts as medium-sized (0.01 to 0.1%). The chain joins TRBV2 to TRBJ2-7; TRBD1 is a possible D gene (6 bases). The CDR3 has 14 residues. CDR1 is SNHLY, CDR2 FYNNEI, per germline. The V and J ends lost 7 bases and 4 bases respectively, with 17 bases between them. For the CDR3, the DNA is TGTGCCAGCAAGCAATTGGCGCAGGGGTACGAGCAGTACTTC. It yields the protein CASKQLAQGYEQYF. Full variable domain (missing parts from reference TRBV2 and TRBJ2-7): EPEVTQTPSHQVTQMGQEVILRCVPISNHLYFYWYRQILGQKVEFLVSFYNNEISEKSEIFDDQFSVERPDGSNFTLKIRSTKLEDSAMYFCASKQLAQGYEQYFGPGTRLTVT.

CDR3 loop: CASSEDGGNTIYF. The DNA of the CDR3 is TGTGCCAGCAGTGAAGACGGGGGAAACACCATATATTTT. This sequence joins TRBV2 and TRBJ1-3; D ambiguous. The V end lost 1 base, the J end lost 4 bases, and 5 bases lay between the germline ends. The CDR3 has 13 amino acids. Germline loops: CDR1 SNHLY, CDR2 FYNNEI.

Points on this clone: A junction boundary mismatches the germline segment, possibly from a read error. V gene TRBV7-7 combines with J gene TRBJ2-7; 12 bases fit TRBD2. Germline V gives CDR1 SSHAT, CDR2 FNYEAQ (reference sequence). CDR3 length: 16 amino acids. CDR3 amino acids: CASSPLLAGGIYEQYF. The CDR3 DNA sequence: TGTGCTAGCAGCCCGTTACTAGCGGGGGGAATTTACGAGCAGTACTTC.

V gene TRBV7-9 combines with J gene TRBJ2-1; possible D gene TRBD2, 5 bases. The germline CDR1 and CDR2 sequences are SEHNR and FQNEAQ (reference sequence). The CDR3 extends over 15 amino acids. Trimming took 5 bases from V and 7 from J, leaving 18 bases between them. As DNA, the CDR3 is TGTGCCAGCAGCCTCGGGCAAGGAGGAGCTAATGAGCAGTTCTTC. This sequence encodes CASSLGQGGANEQFF. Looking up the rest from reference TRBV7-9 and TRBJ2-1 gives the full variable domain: DTGVSQNPRHKITKRGQNVTFRCDPISEHNRLYWYRQTLGQGPEFLTYFQNEAQLEKSRLLSDRFSAERPKGSFSTLEIQRTEQGDSAMYLCASSLGQGGANEQFFGPGTRLTVL.